This TCR beta chain was observed in a study of T cells after yellow fever vaccination. Study findings and constraints: Abundant bulk-population clonotypes could contaminate the FACS-sorted repertoires. The study re-detected most primary-vaccination clones after the booster (about 95% CD4, 88% CD8).

The CDR3 runs to 14 residues. V was clipped by 4 bases and J by 7 bases, with 13 bases between them. This clonotype was seen repeatedly, ten times or more. Its specificity is unknown. Each CDR3 protein is one row after TCRdb ran MiXCR on the 5' RACE reads. Of 200,000 to 300,000 distinct CDR3 sequences listed, approximately 3.6% were seen once; the top ten hold 19%. The TCR sequence derives from a man aged 18 to 35 who received the YFV17D yellow fever vaccine. This specimen consisted of PBMCs, obtained 15 days after the yellow fever booster vaccination. The chain has TRBV12-3 or TRBV12-4 and TRBJ1-4; D not resolved. This CDR3 is CASSSVTPGEKLFF. CDR3 nucleotides: TGTGCCAGCAGTTCTGTGACCCCTGGTGAAAAACTGTTTTTT.